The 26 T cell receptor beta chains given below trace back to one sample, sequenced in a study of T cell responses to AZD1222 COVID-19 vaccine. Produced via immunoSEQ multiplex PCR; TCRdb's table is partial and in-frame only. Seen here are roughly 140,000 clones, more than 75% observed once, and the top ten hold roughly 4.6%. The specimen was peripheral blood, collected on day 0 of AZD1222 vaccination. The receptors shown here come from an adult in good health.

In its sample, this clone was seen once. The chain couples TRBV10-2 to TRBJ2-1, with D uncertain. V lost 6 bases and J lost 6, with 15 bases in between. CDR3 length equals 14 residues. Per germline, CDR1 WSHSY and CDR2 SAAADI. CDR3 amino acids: CASSFGLAVNEQFF. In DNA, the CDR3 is TGCGCCAGCAGCTTTGGCCTCGCAGTCAATGAGCAGTTCTTC.

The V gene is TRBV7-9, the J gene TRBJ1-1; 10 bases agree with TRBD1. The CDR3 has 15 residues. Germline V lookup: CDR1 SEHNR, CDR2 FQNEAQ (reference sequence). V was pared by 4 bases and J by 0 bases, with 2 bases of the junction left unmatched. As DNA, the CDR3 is TGTGCCAGCAGCTGGGGACAGGGGATGAACACTGAAGCTTTCTTT. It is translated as CASSWGQGMNTEAFF.

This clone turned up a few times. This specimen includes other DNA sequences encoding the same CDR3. In nucleotides, the CDR3 is TGTGCCAGCAGTGAAGGGACAGGGCTCTATGGCTACACCTTC. This gives the protein CASSEGTGLYGYTF. The genes are TRBV6-1 and TRBJ1-2; 8 bases match TRBD1. The length of the CDR3 is 14 residues. Germline V lookup: CDR1 MNHNS, CDR2 SASEGT. J gave up 4 bases and V 1 base, and 2 bases lay outside the gene matches.

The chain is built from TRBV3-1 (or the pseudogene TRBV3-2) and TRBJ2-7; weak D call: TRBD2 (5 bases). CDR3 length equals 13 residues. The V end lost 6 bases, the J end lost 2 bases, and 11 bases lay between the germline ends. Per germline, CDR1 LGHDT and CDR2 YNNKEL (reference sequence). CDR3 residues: CASRSDYTYEQYF. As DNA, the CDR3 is TGTGCCAGCAGGTCTGACTACACCTACGAGCAGTACTTC.

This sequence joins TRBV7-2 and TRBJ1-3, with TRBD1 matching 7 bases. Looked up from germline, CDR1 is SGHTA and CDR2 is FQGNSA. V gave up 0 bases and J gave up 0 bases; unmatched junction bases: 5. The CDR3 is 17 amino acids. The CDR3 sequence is CASSLATGPSSGNTIYF. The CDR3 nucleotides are TGTGCCAGCAGCTTAGCGACAGGGCCGAGCTCTGGAAACACCATATATTTT.

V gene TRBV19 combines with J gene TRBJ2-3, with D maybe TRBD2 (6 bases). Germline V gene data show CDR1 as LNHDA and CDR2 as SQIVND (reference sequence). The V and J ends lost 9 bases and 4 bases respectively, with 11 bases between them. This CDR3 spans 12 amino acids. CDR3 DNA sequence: TGTGCCAGCTCAACGGGGGCAGATACGCAGTATTTT. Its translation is CASSTGADTQYF.

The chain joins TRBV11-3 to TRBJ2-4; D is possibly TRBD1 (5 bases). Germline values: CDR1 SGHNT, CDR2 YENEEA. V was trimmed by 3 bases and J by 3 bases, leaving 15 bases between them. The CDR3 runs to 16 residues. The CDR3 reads CASSFRSGKYKNIQYF. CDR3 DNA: TGTGCCAGCAGCTTTCGTTCAGGGAAATACAAAAACATTCAGTACTTC.

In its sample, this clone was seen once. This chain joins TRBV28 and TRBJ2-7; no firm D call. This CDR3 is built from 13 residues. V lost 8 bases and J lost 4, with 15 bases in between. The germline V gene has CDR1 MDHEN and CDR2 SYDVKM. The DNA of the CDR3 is TGTGCCAGCCAAGAAGTTAAAGCTTACGAGCAGTACTTC. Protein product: CASQEVKAYEQYF.

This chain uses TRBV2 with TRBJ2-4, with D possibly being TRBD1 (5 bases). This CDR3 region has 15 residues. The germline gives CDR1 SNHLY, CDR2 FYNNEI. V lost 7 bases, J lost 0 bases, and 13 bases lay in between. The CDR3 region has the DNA TGTGCCAGCAAACAGGAGAACTTAGCCAAAAACATTCAGTACTTC. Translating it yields CASKQENLAKNIQYF.

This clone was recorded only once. The CDR3 sequence: CASSHPGGIYGYTF. The CDR3 nucleotides are TGTGCCAGCAGCCACCCTGGGGGAATATATGGCTACACCTTC. This chain connects TRBV4-2 to TRBJ1-2, with a tentative D call TRBD1 (5 bases). There are 14 residues in the CDR3. Trimming pared 3 bases from V and 5 bases from J, leaving 13 bases between. The germline gives CDR1 LGHNA, CDR2 YNFKEQ.

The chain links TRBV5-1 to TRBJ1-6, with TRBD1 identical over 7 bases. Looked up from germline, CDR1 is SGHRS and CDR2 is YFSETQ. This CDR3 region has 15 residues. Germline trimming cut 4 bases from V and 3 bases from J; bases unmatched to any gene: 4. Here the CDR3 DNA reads TGCGCCAGCAGCCCGGGGACAGTCTATAATTCACCCCTCCACTTT. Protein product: CASSPGTVYNSPLHF.

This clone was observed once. The DNA for the CDR3 is TGTGCCAGCAGTTTACCCCTGGGGGGGTATAGCGGCTACACCTTC. Its translation is CASSLPLGGYSGYTF. This chain links TRBV28 with TRBJ1-2; perhaps TRBD1 as D (5 bases). Trimming removed 2 bases from V and 8 bases from J, with 18 bases in between. The CDR3 runs 15 residues. Germline V CDR1 and CDR2: MDHEN, SYDVKM.

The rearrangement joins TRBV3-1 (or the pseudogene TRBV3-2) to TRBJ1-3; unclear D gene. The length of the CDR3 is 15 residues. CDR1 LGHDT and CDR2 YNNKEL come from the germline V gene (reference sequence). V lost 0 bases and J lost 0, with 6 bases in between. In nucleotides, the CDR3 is TGTGCCAGCAGCCAAGAGGGGAGCTCTGGAAACACCATATATTTT. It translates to CASSQEGSSGNTIYF.

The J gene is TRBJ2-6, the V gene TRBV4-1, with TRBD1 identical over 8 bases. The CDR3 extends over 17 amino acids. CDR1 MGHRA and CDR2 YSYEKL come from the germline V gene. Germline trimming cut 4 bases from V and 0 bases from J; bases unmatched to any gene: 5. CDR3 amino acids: CASSLRDRISGANVLTF. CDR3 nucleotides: TGCGCCAGCAGCCTAAGGGACAGGATCTCTGGGGCCAACGTCCTGACTTTC.

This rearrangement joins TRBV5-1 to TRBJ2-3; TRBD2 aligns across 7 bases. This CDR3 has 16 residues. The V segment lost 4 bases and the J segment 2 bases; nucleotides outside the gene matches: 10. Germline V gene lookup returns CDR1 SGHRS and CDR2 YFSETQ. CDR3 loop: CASSPPDLAVTDTQYF. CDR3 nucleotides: TGCGCCAGCAGCCCGCCTGATCTAGCGGTCACAGATACGCAGTATTTT.

The CDR3 loop reads CASSLSPGTINEQFF. The CDR3, as DNA: TGTGCCAGCAGTTTGAGTCCCGGGACAATCAATGAGCAGTTCTTC. The V and J genes are TRBV28 and TRBJ2-1; possibly TRBD1 for D (6 bases). With 3 bases removed from V and 6 bases from J, the gap between germline ends came to 15 bases. The CDR3 is 15 residues long. Germline values: CDR1 MDHEN, CDR2 SYDVKM.

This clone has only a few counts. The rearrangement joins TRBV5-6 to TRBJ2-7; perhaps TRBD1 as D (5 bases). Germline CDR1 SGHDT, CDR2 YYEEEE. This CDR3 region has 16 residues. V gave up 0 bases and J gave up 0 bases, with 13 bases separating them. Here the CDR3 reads CASSLDLGRASYEQYF. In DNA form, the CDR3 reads TGTGCCAGCAGCTTGGATCTCGGCAGGGCCTCCTACGAGCAGTACTTC.

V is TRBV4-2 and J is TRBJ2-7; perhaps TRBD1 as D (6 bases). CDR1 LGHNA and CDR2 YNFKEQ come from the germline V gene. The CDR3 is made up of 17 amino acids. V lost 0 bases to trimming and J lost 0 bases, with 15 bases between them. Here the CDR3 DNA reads TGTGCCAGCAGCCAAGATACGACACAGGGTTTCTCCTACGAGCAGTACTTC. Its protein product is CASSQDTTQGFSYEQYF.

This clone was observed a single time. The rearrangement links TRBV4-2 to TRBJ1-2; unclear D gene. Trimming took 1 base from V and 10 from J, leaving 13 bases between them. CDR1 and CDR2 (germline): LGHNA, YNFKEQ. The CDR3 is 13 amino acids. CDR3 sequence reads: CASSQAGEAAYTF. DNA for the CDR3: TGTGCCAGCAGCCAAGCTGGGGAGGCTGCCTACACCTTC.

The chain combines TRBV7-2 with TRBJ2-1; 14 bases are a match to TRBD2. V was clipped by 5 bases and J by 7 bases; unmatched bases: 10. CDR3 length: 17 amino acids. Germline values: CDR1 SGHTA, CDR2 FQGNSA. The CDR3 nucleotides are TGTGCCAGCAGCCTCAGACTAGCGGGAGGGCCTTATAATGAGCAGTTCTTC. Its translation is CASSLRLAGGPYNEQFF.

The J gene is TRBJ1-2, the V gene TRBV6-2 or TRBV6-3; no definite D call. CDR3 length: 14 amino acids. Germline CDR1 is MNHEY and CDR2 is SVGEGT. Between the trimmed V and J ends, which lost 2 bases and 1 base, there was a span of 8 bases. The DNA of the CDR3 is TGTGCCAGCAGTTACCATCTCAATAACTATGGCTACACCTTC. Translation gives CASSYHLNNYGYTF.

The CDR3 region is CASSRLTGKAEAFF. The CDR3 DNA is TGTGCCAGTAGTAGATTAACAGGGAAGGCTGAAGCTTTCTTT. J is TRBJ1-1 and V is TRBV19, with a possible D match to TRBD1 (6 bases). Germline CDR1 LNHDA, CDR2 SQIVND (reference sequence). The CDR3 contains 14 residues. The ends were cut back, 4 bases at V and 6 bases at J, with 15 bases in the middle.

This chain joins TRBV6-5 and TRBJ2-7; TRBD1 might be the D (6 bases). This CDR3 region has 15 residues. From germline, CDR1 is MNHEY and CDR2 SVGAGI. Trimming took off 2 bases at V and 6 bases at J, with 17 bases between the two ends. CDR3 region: CASSYLDSLGGEQYF. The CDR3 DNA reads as TGTGCCAGCAGTTACCTGGACAGTCTAGGAGGCGAGCAGTACTTC.

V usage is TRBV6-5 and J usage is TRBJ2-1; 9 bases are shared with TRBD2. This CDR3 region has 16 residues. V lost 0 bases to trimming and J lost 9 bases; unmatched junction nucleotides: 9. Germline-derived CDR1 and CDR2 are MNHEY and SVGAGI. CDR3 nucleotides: TGTGCCAGCAGTTACTCGACCATAGCGGGAGCCAGTGAGCAGTTCTTC. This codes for CASSYSTIAGASEQFF.

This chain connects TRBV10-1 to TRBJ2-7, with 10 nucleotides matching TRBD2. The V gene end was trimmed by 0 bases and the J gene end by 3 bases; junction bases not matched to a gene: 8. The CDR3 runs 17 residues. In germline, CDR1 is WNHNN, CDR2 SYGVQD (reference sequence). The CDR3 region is CASSESPTTSGIYEQYF. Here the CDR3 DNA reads TGCGCCAGCAGTGAGTCCCCGACTACTAGCGGGATCTACGAGCAGTACTTC.

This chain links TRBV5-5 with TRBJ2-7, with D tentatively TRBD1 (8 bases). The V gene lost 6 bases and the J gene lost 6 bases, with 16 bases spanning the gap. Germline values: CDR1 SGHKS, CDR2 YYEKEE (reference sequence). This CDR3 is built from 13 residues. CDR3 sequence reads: CASTQGGALEQYF. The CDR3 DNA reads TGTGCCAGCACACAGGGGGGGGCCCTCGAGCAGTACTTC.